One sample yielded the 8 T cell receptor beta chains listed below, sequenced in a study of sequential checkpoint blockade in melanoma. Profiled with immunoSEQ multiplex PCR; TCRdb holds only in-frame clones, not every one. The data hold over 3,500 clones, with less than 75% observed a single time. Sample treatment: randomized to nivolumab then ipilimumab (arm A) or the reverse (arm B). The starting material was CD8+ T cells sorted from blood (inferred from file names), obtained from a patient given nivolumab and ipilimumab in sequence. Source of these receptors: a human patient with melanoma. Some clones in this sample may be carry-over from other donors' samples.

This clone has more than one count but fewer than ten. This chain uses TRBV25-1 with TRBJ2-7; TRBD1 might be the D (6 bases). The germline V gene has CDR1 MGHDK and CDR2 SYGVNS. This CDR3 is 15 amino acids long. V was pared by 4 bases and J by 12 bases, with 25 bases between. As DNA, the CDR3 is TGTGCCAGCAGTGCTTCCGGGACACTACCTGAGCGTCGGTACTTC. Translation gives CASSASGTLPERRYF.

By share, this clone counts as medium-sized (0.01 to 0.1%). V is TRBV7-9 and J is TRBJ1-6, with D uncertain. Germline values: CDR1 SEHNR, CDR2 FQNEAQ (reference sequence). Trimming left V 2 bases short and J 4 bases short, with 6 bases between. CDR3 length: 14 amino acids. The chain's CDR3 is CASSLQDYNSPLHF. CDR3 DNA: TGTGCCAGCAGCTTACAGGATTATAATTCACCCCTCCACTTT.

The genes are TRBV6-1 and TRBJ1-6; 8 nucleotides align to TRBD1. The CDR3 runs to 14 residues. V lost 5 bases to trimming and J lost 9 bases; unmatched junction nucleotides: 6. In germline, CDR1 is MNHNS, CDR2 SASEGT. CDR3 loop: CASSSDRALSPLHF. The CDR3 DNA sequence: TGTGCCAGCAGTTCGGACAGGGCTCTTTCACCCCTCCACTTT.

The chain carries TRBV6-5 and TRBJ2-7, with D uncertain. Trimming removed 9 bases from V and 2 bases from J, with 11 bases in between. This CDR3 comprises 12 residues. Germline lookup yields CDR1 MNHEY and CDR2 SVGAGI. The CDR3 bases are TGTGCCAGAGCGAAAATTCCCTACGAGCAGTACTTC. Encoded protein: CARAKIPYEQYF.

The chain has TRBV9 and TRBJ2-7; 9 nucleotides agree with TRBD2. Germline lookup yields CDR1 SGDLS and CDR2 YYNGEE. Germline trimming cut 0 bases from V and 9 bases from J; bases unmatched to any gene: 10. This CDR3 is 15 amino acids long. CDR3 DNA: TGTGCCAGCAGCGTAGATATAGAGCGGGGGGCTATGCAGTACTTC. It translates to CASSVDIERGAMQYF.

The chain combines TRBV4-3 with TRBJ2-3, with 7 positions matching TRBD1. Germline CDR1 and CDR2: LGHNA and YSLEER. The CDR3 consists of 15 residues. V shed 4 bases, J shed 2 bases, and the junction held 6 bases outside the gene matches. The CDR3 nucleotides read TGCGCCAGCAGCCCGCCGGGACAGTTCACAGATACGCAGTATTTT. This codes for CASSPPGQFTDTQYF.

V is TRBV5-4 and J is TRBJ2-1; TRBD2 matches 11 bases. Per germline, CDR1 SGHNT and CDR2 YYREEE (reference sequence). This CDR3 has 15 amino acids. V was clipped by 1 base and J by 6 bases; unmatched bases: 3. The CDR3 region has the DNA TGTGCCAGCAGCTTGCTAGCGGGGGGACTCAATGAGCAGTTCTTC. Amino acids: CASSLLAGGLNEQFF.

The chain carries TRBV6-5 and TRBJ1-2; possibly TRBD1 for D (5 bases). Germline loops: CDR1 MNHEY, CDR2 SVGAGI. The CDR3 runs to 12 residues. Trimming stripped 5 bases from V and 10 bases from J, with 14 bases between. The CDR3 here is CASSTPGGAYTF. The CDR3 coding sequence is TGTGCCAGCAGTACCCCGGGAGGGGCCTACACCTTC.